This T cell receptor beta chain was profiled in a study of T cells in women clearing cervical HPV infection. Study-wide results and limits: Controls had more TRBV6-7 (0.16%) than cases (roughly 0.11%). Each sample's T-cell count was unknown, possibly confounding richness.

Germline V gives CDR1 LNHDA, CDR2 SQIVND (reference sequence). This CDR3 contains 18 residues. V lost 0 bases and J lost 2; bases outside the gene matches: 13. As for this clone: Its antigen is undetermined. Sequencing ends 3 residues short of the CDR3 end; the germline J gene provides the rest.

Sequencing used immunoSEQ multiplex PCR; TCRdb keeps in-frame clones, though not all of them. Listed are some 41,000 clones; 7% to 9.5% falls within the top ten. This TCR was recovered from a woman between 18 and 75 years old with a cervical HPV16 infection that either progressed to CIN3+ or cleared (not recorded which). The sample comprised blood buffy coat. This chain links TRBV19 with TRBJ2-7, with TRBD2 matching 7 bases. Partial CDR3 DNA: TGTGCCAGTAGTATAGATCTGAACCGCGGGAGTATAGCCTACGAG. The encoded protein is CASSIDLNRGSIAYE. The whole CDR3 sequence is CASSIDLNRGSIAYEQYF. Based on the CDR3 plus reference TRBV19 and TRBJ2-7, the full variable domain is DGGITQSPKYLFRKEGQNVTLSCEQNLNHDAMYWYRQDPGQGLRLIYYSQIVNDFQKGDIAEGYSVSREKKESFPLTVTSAQKNPTAFYLCASSIDLNRGSIAYEQYFGPGTRLTVT.